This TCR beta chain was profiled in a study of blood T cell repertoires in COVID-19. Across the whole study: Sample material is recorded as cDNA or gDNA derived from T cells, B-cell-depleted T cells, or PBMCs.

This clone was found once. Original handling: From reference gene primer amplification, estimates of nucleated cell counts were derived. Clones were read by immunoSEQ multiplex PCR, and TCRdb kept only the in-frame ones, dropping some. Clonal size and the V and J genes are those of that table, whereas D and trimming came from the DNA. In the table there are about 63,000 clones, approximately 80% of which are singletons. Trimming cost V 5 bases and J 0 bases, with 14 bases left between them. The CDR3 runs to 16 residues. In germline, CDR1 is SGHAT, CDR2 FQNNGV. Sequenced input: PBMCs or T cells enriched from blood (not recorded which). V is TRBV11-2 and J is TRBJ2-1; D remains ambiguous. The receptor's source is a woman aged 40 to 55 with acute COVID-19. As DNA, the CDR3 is TGTGCCAGCAGCGTGGCCAAACACATCTCCTACAATGAGCAGTTCTTC. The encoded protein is CASSVAKHISYNEQFF.